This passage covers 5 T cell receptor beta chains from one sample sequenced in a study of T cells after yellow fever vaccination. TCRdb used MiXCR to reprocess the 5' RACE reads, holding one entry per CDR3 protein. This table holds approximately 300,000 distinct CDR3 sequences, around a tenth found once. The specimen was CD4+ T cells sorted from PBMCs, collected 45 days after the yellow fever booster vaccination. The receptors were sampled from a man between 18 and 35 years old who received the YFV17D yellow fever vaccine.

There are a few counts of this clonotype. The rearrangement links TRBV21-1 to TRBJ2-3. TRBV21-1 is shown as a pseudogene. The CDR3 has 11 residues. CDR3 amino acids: CASISTDTQYF. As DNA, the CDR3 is TGTGCCAGCATTAGCACAGATACGCAGTATTTT.

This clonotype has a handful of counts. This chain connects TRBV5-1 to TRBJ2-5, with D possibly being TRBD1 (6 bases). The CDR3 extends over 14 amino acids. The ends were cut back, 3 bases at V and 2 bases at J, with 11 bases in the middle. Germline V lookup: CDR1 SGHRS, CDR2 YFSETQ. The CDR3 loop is CASSSPDRQETQYF. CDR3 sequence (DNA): TGCGCCAGCAGCTCCCCGGACAGACAAGAGACCCAGTACTTC.

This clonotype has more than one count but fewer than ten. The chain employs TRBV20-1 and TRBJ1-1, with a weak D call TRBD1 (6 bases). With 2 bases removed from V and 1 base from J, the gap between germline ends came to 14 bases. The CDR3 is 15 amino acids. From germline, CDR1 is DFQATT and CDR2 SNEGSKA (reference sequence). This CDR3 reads CSARNPTGQNTEAFF. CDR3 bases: TGCAGTGCTAGAAACCCAACAGGGCAGAACACTGAAGCTTTCTTT.

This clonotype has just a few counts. CDR3 residues: CASSSRQGWNTGELFF. DNA of the CDR3: TGTGCCAGCAGCTCAAGACAGGGTTGGAACACCGGGGAGCTGTTTTTT. V usage is TRBV7-8 and J usage is TRBJ2-2; 7 bases align to TRBD1. The germline gives CDR1 SGHVS, CDR2 FQNEAQ. Losses at the gene ends were 4 bases for V and 1 base for J; bases not matched to a gene: 6. The CDR3 consists of 16 residues. The complete variable domain, with remaining parts taken from reference TRBV7-8 and TRBJ2-2, reads GAGVSQSPRYKVAKRGQDVALRCDPISGHVSLFWYQQALGQGPEFLTYFQNEAQLDKSGLPSDRFFAERPEGSVSTLKIQRTQQEDSAVYLCASSSRQGWNTGELFFGEGSRLTVL.

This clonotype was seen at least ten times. In nucleotides, the CDR3 is TGTGCCAGCACCTGGGACAACAATGAGCAGTTCTTC. Its protein is CASTWDNNEQFF. The rearrangement joins TRBV7-9 to TRBJ2-1; D is perhaps TRBD1 (6 bases). Germline CDR1 SEHNR, CDR2 FQNEAQ (reference sequence). The CDR3 contains 12 residues. Trimming took 7 bases from V and 5 from J, leaving 9 bases between them.